These T cell receptor beta chains were read from a single sample in a study of T-cell memory formation after mild COVID-19. MiXCR, run by TCRdb on the 5' RACE reads, gives a single entry per CDR3 protein. In the table there are roughly 250,000 distinct CDR3 sequences, around 15% of which are singletons. The source material was PBMCs or a T cell subset sorted from them (not recorded which). The receptors shown here come from a young man who had mild COVID-19 (a few samples of this study predate the infection). Cell type and time point are not known. Each CDR3 is given with its conserved first and last residue. A D gene is named only where the DNA matches it firmly. Some rows have no size entry. The others give once, few or many, or a class for an expanded clone.

>-|TRBV18|TRBD1|TRBJ2-3
TGTGCCAGCTCGTCCGGGACAGGGGTTGCAGATACGCAGTATTTT
CASSSGTGVADTQYF
>-|TRBV5-5|-|TRBJ1-2
TGTGCCAGCAGCTTGGATACACCCAGCTATGGCTACACCTTC
CASSLDTPSYGYTF
>few|TRBV20-1|TRBD1|TRBJ1-1
TGCAGTGCTAGGGGGACAGGGAAGACTTTCTTT
CSARGTGKTFF
>many|TRBV3-1|-|TRBJ1-5
TGTGCCAGCAGCCAAGATAGTCAGCCCCAGCATTTT
CASSQDSQPQHF
>few|TRBV5-1|-|TRBJ2-5
TGCGCCAGCAGCTTTATAGAGACCCAGTACTTC
CASSFIETQYF
>-|TRBV20-1|TRBD1|TRBJ2-5
TGCAGTGCTAGACTGGGACAGGGTAAAGAGACCCAGTACTTC
CSARLGQGKETQYF
>-|TRBV5-1|TRBD1|TRBJ1-1
TGCGCCAGCAGCTTCCTGGACAGGGGGGGCACTGAAGCTTTCTTT
CASSFLDRGGTEAFF
>-|TRBV7-2|-|TRBJ2-7
TGTGCCAGCAGCTTAGTTTCCGACGAGCAGTACTTC
CASSLVSDEQYF
>few|TRBV7-2|TRBD2|TRBJ2-7
TGTGCCAGCAGCACCGGGACTAGCGGGGTGGAGCAGTACTTC
CASSTGTSGVEQYF
>-|TRBV4-3|-|TRBJ2-2
TGCGCCAGCAGCCAAGAGGGGATCAGGAGATTGAACACCGGGGAGCTGTTTTTT
CASSQEGIRRLNTGELFF
>few|TRBV27|-|TRBJ1-2
TGTGCCAGCAGAAGAGGAGGCCCTGTCGGTGGCTACACCTTC
CASRRGGPVGGYTF
>few|TRBV24-1|-|TRBJ2-1
TGTGCCACCAGTGAGCCCAGAAGGGGGGAAAATGAGCAGTTCTTC
CATSEPRRGENEQFF
>-|TRBV5-1|-|TRBJ2-1
TGCGCCAGCAGCTACGGGGGGCCCCCCAATGAGCAGTTCTTC
CASSYGGPPNEQFF
>few|TRBV6-4|-|TRBJ1-1
TGTGCCAGCAGTGACGGGGGGGTGAACACTGAAGCTTTCTTT
CASSDGGVNTEAFF
>few|TRBV12-5|-|TRBJ1-2
TGTGCTAGTCGGGAAACAGCCTATGGCTACACCTTC
CASRETAYGYTF
>-|TRBV20-1|-|TRBJ1-5
TGCAGTGCTAGGCTACAGCTTAATCAGCCCCAGCATTTT
CSARLQLNQPQHF
>-|TRBV7-9|-|TRBJ1-1
TGTGCCAGCAGCCGCTCGTGGGATGACACTGAAGCTTTCTTT
CASSRSWDDTEAFF
>-|TRBV19|-|TRBJ1-2
TGTGCCAGTAGTTTAGCGTCCTATGGCTACACCTTC
CASSLASYGYTF
>few|TRBV7-2|TRBD2|TRBJ2-5
TGTGCCAGCAGATACTACGGGACTAGCGGGGCGGGAGAGACCCAGTACTTC
CASRYYGTSGAGETQYF
>-|TRBV20-1|-|TRBJ2-2
TGCAGTGCTAGAGTAGGGGGACCGAACACCGGGGAGCTGTTTTTT
CSARVGGPNTGELFF
>-|TRBV29-1|-|TRBJ2-3
TGCAGCGTTGTTCGGGGAGGAACAGATACGCAGTATTTT
CSVVRGGTDTQYF
>few|TRBV5-4|TRBD2|TRBJ2-1
TGTGCCAGCAGCGGAGCGGGGGGGCTAGCGGAGCAGTTCTTC
CASSGAGGLAEQFF
>few|TRBV6-2/TRBV6-3|-|TRBJ2-1
TGTGCCAGCAGTTACCAGAGAAACAATGAGCAGTTCTTC
CASSYQRNNEQFF
>-|TRBV6-2/TRBV6-3|-|TRBJ2-7
TGTGCCAGCAGTGAGATCGACTACGAGCAGTACTTC
CASSEIDYEQYF
>few|TRBV29-1|TRBD2|TRBJ2-5
TGCAGCGTGGATAGCGGGGGGACAGTGGAGACCCAGTACTTC
CSVDSGGTVETQYF
>-|TRBV29-1|-|TRBJ1-2
TGCAGCGTTGAGACCGGGACACTAAACTATGGCTACACCTTC
CSVETGTLNYGYTF
>many|TRBV5-1|-|TRBJ2-3
TGCGCCAGCAGCTTGGAACAGTTCTCAGATACGCAGTATTTT
CASSLEQFSDTQYF
>few|TRBV5-1|TRBD1|TRBJ1-4
TGCGCCAGCATACGGCACCAAGGACAGGGGGCGCCGAGTAATGAAAAACTGTTTTTT
CASIRHQGQGAPSNEKLFF
>-|TRBV5-1|-|TRBJ2-3
TGCGCCAGCAGCCCCCGGCCGGCGAGGAGCACAGATACGCAGTATTTT
CASSPRPARSTDTQYF
>few|TRBV7-2|-|TRBJ2-3
TGTGCCAGCAGCCCGCGGGGACCCTCAGGGGATACGCAGTATTTT
CASSPRGPSGDTQYF
>-|TRBV20-1|TRBD2|TRBJ2-1
TGCAGTGCTGAACGGGGGGTTTACAATGAGCAGTTCTTC
CSAERGVYNEQFF
>-|TRBV11-3|-|TRBJ2-1
TGTGCCAGCAGCTTAGACCCAGGATCATCCAATGAGCAGTTCTTC
CASSLDPGSSNEQFF
>-|TRBV15|TRBD1|TRBJ1-2
TGTGCCACCAGCGGGGGACAGAATTATGGCTACACCTTC
CATSGGQNYGYTF
>-|TRBV20-1|-|TRBJ1-1
TGCAGTGCTAGCTCGGGACACATGAACACTGAAGCTTTCTTT
CSASSGHMNTEAFF
>-|TRBV28|-|TRBJ2-3
TGTGCCAGCTTGGCCCGGGGGCCAACAGATACGCAGTATTTT
CASLARGPTDTQYF
>few|TRBV6-2/TRBV6-3|-|TRBJ2-5
TGTGCCAGCAGACCGGGGATCCGAAAACAAGAGACCCAGTACTTC
CASRPGIRKQETQYF
>few|TRBV5-1|-|TRBJ2-3
TGCGCCAGCAGCTTGGGAGTCAGCACAGATACGCAGTATTTT
CASSLGVSTDTQYF
>-|TRBV20-1|-|TRBJ2-4
TGCAGTGCTAGGAACCGGGCCAAAAACATTCAGTACTTC
CSARNRAKNIQYF
>few|TRBV7-2|-|TRBJ1-6
TGTGCCAGCACCTCAGGTGGCTGGGGTAATTCACCCCTCCACTTT
CASTSGGWGNSPLHF
>-|TRBV28|-|TRBJ2-5
TGTGCCAGCAGTTTATTTGCTCGGAGGGGGACCCAGTACTTC
CASSLFARRGTQYF
>-|TRBV4-2|-|TRBJ2-3
TGTGCCAGCAGCACAACCGCCGAGGCAGGGAGCTCGGCAGATACGCAGTATTTT
CASSTTAEAGSSADTQYF
>-|TRBV28|-|TRBJ1-2
TGTGCCAGTCAGACCGTAGGGGAATCAAGCGGCTACACCTTC
CASQTVGESSGYTF
>-|TRBV5-1|TRBD1|TRBJ2-1
TGCGCCAGCAGCTTGTATTCCTCCTTTACAGGGGTGACTGAGCAGTTCTTC
CASSLYSSFTGVTEQFF
>-|TRBV28|TRBD1|TRBJ1-5
TGTGCCAGCAGTCCATCCGACAGGGGGTTCAATCAGCCCCAGCATTTT
CASSPSDRGFNQPQHF
>-|TRBV10-3|TRBD2|TRBJ2-6
TGTGCCATCAGTGAGTCTCGGGGACTAGCGGGCGACTCTGGGGCCAACGTCCTGACTTTC
CAISESRGLAGDSGANVLTF
>once|TRBV6-1|-|TRBJ1-2
TGTGCCAGCAGTGAATTTCCTTCTGGGACAAAATTCTATGGCTACACCTTC
CASSEFPSGTKFYGYTF
>-|TRBV4-2|TRBD2|TRBJ2-3
TGTGCCAGCAGCCAAGAACCAGCGGGGGGGGGCACAGATACGCAGTATTTT
CASSQEPAGGGTDTQYF
>many|TRBV24-1|TRBD2|TRBJ2-1
TGTGCCACCAGTGATCCCGGACTAGCGGGTGATGAGCAGTTCTTC
CATSDPGLAGDEQFF
>-|TRBV5-4|TRBD1|TRBJ2-1
TGTGCCAGCAGCTTGTACCGGGACAGGGACCGGAATGAGCAGTTCTTC
CASSLYRDRDRNEQFF
>-|TRBV20-1|-|TRBJ1-1
TGCAGTGCTAGAGATAGGACCCAGAACACTGAAGCTTTCTTT
CSARDRTQNTEAFF
>-|TRBV7-9|TRBD1|TRBJ1-3
TGTGCCAGCAGCAAAGACAGGGAACACACCATATATTTT
CASSKDREHTIYF
>-|TRBV6-6|-|TRBJ1-6
TGTGCCAGCCAGGGACGGGGTAATTCACCCCTCCACTTT
CASQGRGNSPLHF
>-|TRBV6-5|-|TRBJ2-2
TGTGCTTCGAAACCAGGTGCCAACACCGGGGAGCTGTTTTTT
CASKPGANTGELFF
>-|TRBV29-1|TRBD2|TRBJ2-3
TGCAGACCCCCTCTAGCGGTATTCACAGATACGCAGTATTTT
CRPPLAVFTDTQYF
>few|TRBV28|TRBD1|TRBJ1-2
TGTGCCAGCAGTTTGTTGACAGGGGTGGGCTACACCTTC
CASSLLTGVGYTF